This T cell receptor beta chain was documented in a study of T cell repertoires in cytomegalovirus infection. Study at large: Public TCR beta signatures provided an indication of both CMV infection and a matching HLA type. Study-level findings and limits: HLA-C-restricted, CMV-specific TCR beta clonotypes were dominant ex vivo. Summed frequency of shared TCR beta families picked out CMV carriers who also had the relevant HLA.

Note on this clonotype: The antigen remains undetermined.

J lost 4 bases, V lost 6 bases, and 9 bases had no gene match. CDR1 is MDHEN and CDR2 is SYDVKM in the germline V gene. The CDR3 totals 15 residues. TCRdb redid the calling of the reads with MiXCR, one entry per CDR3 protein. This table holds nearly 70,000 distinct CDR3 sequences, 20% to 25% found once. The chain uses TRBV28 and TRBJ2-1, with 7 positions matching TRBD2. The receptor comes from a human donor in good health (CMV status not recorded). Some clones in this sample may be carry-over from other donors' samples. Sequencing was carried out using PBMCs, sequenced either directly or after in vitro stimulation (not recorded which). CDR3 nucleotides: TGTGCCAGCAGCCTCCCTAGCGGACCATACAATGAGCAGTTCTTC. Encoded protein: CASSLPSGPYNEQFF.